These 3 T cell receptor beta chains originate from one sample sequenced in a study of T cells after yellow fever vaccination. A single record per CDR3 protein comes from TCRdb applying MiXCR to the 5' RACE reads. The sample gives 120,000 or so distinct CDR3 sequences, approximately 14% of which show up once; approximately 43% is in the top ten. The specimen was CD8+ T cells sorted from PBMCs, collected 5 days after the yellow fever booster vaccination. The receptors were gathered from a man in his late teens or twenties who received the YFV17D yellow fever vaccine.

There are a few counts of this clonotype. The V call is TRBV6-5, the J call TRBJ2-2; D uncertain. V was pared by 4 bases and J by 3 bases, with 12 bases between. Germline CDR1 and CDR2: MNHEY and SVGAGI. This CDR3 has 15 residues. DNA for the CDR3: TGTGCCAGCAGTTTCACAAATGGGGACACCGGGGAGCTGTTTTTT. It codes for CASSFTNGDTGELFF.

This clonotype has a handful of counts. The V and J genes are TRBV25-1 and TRBJ2-2; D tentatively reads TRBD1 or TRBD2 (5 bases each). The CDR3 spans 12 residues. Germline V gene data show CDR1 as MGHDK and CDR2 as SYGVNS. V was cut by 6 bases and J by 7 bases, with 9 bases left in between. For the CDR3, the DNA is TGTGCCAGCAGCGGGGCTCTCGGGGAGCTGTTTTTT. Its protein product is CASSGALGELFF. The full variable domain, completed using reference TRBV25-1 and TRBJ2-2, is EADIYQTPRYLVIGTGKKITLECSQTMGHDKMYWYQQDPGMELHLIHYSYGVNSTEKGDLSSESTVSRIRTEHFPLTLESARPSHTSQYLCASSGALGELFFGEGSRLTVL.

The rearrangement joins TRBV20-1 to TRBJ1-1; D gene unclear. CDR3 length: 12 residues. V was pared by 0 bases and J by 11 bases, with 13 bases between. Germline CDR1 reads DFQATT; CDR2 reads SNEGSKA (reference sequence). CDR3 amino acids: CSARDRSLEAFF. CDR3 nucleotides: TGCAGTGCTAGAGATAGGAGCCTTGAGGCTTTCTTT.